Shown below are 27 T cell receptor beta chains from a single sample sequenced in a study of T cell repertoires in cytomegalovirus infection. No antigens are known for them. TCRdb ran MiXCR on the reads and lists one entry per CDR3 protein. The sample has fewer than 1,000,000 distinct CDR3 sequences, roughly 30% seen once; the top ten hold 10% to 15%. Sequencing was performed on cultured CD8+ T cells from PBMCs, taken from culture after CMV antigen stimulation. These receptors came from a human donor in good health (CMV status not recorded). Some clones in this sample may be carry-over from other donors' samples.

This clonotype was detected only once. V and J are TRBV2 and TRBJ1-3, with unresolved D. The CDR3 consists of 11 residues. The ends were cut back, 7 bases at V and 4 bases at J, with 5 bases in the middle. Germline loops: CDR1 SNHLY, CDR2 FYNNEI. The CDR3 spells CASKPGNTIYF. The CDR3 DNA is TGTGCCAGCAAGCCGGGAAACACCATATATTTT.

The count of this clonotype is one. The V and J genes are TRBV29-1 and TRBJ2-2; tentatively, D is TRBD1 (6 bases). The germline gives CDR1 SQVTM, CDR2 ANQGSEA. With 3 bases removed from V and 3 bases from J, the gap between germline ends came to 11 bases. The CDR3 has 14 residues. The CDR3 protein is CSVEGARDTGELFF. The CDR3 DNA is TGCAGCGTTGAGGGGGCTAGGGACACCGGGGAGCTGTTTTTT.

This clonotype occurred many times. The chain carries TRBV7-9 and TRBJ2-5, with D possibly being TRBD1 (6 bases). Germline CDR1 reads SEHNR; CDR2 reads FQNEAQ (reference sequence). V was shortened by 7 bases and J by 4 bases, with 16 bases between the two germline ends. The CDR3 runs to 14 residues. CDR3 sequence reads: CASNAPGQTETQYF. CDR3 sequence (DNA): TGTGCCAGCAACGCCCCGGGACAAACAGAGACCCAGTACTTC. Supplemented by reference TRBV7-9 and TRBJ2-5, the full variable domain reads DTGVSQNPRHKITKRGQNVTFRCDPISEHNRLYWYRQTLGQGPEFLTYFQNEAQLEKSRLLSDRFSAERPKGSFSTLEIQRTEQGDSAMYLCASNAPGQTETQYFGPGTRLLVL.

The chain links TRBV12-3 or TRBV12-4 to TRBJ2-2, with TRBD1 matching 10 bases. V trimming: 7 bases; J trimming: 0 bases; junction bases outside the gene matches: 8. The CDR3 runs to 17 residues. CDR3 DNA sequence: TGTGCCAGCATCGGGACAGGGGCGGACACGAACACCGGGGAGCTGTTTTTT. The encoded protein is CASIGTGADTNTGELFF.

The CDR3, as DNA: TGTGCCAGCAGTCCGTGGGGTGATGGTAATGAAAAACTGTTTTTT. Protein sequence: CASSPWGDGNEKLFF. V is TRBV27 and J is TRBJ1-4; unclear D gene. CDR1 and CDR2 (germline): MNHEY, SMNVEV (reference sequence). V gave up 5 bases and J gave up 4 bases, with 14 bases separating them. This CDR3 has 15 amino acids.

V usage is TRBV29-1 and J usage is TRBJ2-2; 9 nucleotides align to TRBD2. With 2 bases clipped from V and 2 bases from J, the junction kept 6 bases outside the gene matches. Germline CDR1 SQVTM, CDR2 ANQGSEA. CDR3 length equals 16 residues. The CDR3 bases are TGCAGCGTTGAAAACTTTAGCGGGGGTAACACCGGGGAGCTGTTTTTT. Translation gives CSVENFSGGNTGELFF.

The chain combines TRBV4-3 with TRBJ2-3; no clear D. V was clipped by 0 bases and J by 3 bases, with 10 bases between them. The germline V gene encodes CDR1 LGHNA and CDR2 YSLEER. This CDR3 has 15 amino acids. CDR3 sequence: CASSQEKTRTDTQYF. The CDR3 DNA reads as TGCGCCAGCAGCCAAGAAAAAACGAGGACAGATACGCAGTATTTT.

The table lists this clonotype with a few counts. The chain has TRBV6-2 or TRBV6-3 and TRBJ1-1; no firm D call. Trimming took 1 base from V and 1 from J, leaving 10 bases between them. CDR1 and CDR2 from the germline V gene are MNHEY and SVGEGT. CDR3 length equals 15 residues. The chain's CDR3 is CASSYWGTGNTEAFF. CDR3 sequence (DNA): TGTGCCAGCAGTTACTGGGGTACTGGGAACACTGAAGCTTTCTTT.

The chain joins TRBV29-1 to TRBJ2-3; D uncertain. Per germline, CDR1 SQVTM and CDR2 ANQGSEA. V was shortened by 4 bases and J by 4 bases, with 12 bases between the two germline ends. CDR3 length: 13 amino acids. CDR3 residues: CSVGIGFSDTQYF. The CDR3 nucleotides read TGCAGCGTTGGAATCGGGTTCTCAGATACGCAGTATTTT.

V usage is TRBV10-3 and J usage is TRBJ2-1, with a weak D call TRBD1 (5 bases). Germline CDR1 and CDR2: ENHRY and SYGVKD. Trimming took 6 bases from V and 7 from J, leaving 10 bases between them. There are 12 residues in the CDR3. Written as DNA, the CDR3 is TGTGCCATCAGAAAACAGGAGAATGAGCAGTTCTTC. Its protein product is CAIRKQENEQFF.

This clonotype was seen a few times. V and J are TRBV19 and TRBJ2-2; possibly TRBD2 for D (5 bases). The CDR3 spans 17 residues. Germline V gives CDR1 LNHDA, CDR2 SQIVND (reference sequence). V was shortened by 5 bases and J by 6 bases, with 22 bases between the two germline ends. CDR3 residues: CASSERTDLVMSGELFF. In DNA form, the CDR3 reads TGTGCCAGTAGTGAGCGGACGGACTTAGTTATGTCCGGGGAGCTGTTTTTT.

This clonotype was seen a handful of times. This rearrangement joins TRBV29-1 to TRBJ2-5, with 12 bases fitting TRBD2. This CDR3 has 14 amino acids. Germline CDR1 is SQVTM and CDR2 is ANQGSEA. The ends lost 5 bases at V and 5 bases at J; junction bases unmatched: 6. This CDR3 reads CSVRLAGEGETQYF. CDR3 nucleotides: TGCAGCGTTCGACTAGCGGGGGAGGGTGAGACCCAGTACTTC.

The chain couples TRBV27 to TRBJ1-2; D is undetermined. The CDR3 runs 14 residues. CDR1 is MNHEY, CDR2 SMNVEV, per germline (reference sequence). V was pared by 5 bases and J by 4 bases, with 14 bases between. The CDR3 loop is CASSPIGVLYGYTF. The DNA for the CDR3 is TGTGCCAGCAGTCCCATCGGAGTACTCTATGGCTACACCTTC.

This clonotype was counted between two and nine times. V gene TRBV18 combines with J gene TRBJ1-1; D perhaps matches TRBD1 (5 bases). CDR1 KGHSH and CDR2 LQKENI come from the germline V gene. This CDR3 has 14 amino acids. The V end was cut by 6 bases, the J end by 0 bases, with 11 bases between. The CDR3 DNA sequence: TGTGCCAGCTCCGCGACAGAGATGAACACTGAAGCTTTCTTT. The encoded protein is CASSATEMNTEAFF.

J is TRBJ2-7 and V is TRBV2; possibly TRBD2 for D (6 bases). The V gene lost 3 bases and the J gene lost 1 base, with 13 bases spanning the gap. The germline gives CDR1 SNHLY, CDR2 FYNNEI. The CDR3 runs 15 residues. CDR3 bases: TGTGCCAGCAGTGAGGGAGCAGGGACTTCCTACGAGCAGTACTTC. This gives the protein CASSEGAGTSYEQYF.

In this sample, this clonotype turned up a few times. This chain links TRBV19 with TRBJ1-2; D unresolved. V lost 2 bases, J lost 7 bases, and 11 bases lay in between. This CDR3 contains 13 residues. Germline CDR1 LNHDA, CDR2 SQIVND (reference sequence). CDR3 region: CASSITGNSGYTF. CDR3 coding DNA: TGTGCCAGTAGTATAACGGGGAACAGTGGCTACACCTTC.

J is TRBJ2-7 and V is TRBV27; 11 positions agree with TRBD2. Trimming cost V 8 bases and J 6 bases; bases outside gene matches: 6. CDR1 is MNHEY and CDR2 is SMNVEV in the germline V gene (reference sequence). The CDR3 loop spans 13 amino acids. In DNA form, the CDR3 reads TGTGCCAGCCGGGGACTAGCGGAGTTCGAGCAGTACTTC. Translation gives CASRGLAEFEQYF.

CDR3 sequence (DNA): TGTGCCAGCAGTTTACTAGCGGTAGGGTACAATGAGCAGTTCTTC. Its translation is CASSLLAVGYNEQFF. V gene TRBV6-8 combines with J gene TRBJ2-1; 8 nucleotides agree with TRBD2. Germline loops: CDR1 MNHGY, CDR2 SAAAGT. V shed 4 bases, J shed 4 bases, and the junction held 6 bases outside the gene matches. The CDR3 length is 15 residues.

This clonotype was recorded a few times. The chain employs TRBV7-8 and TRBJ2-2; 12 bases fit TRBD2. The CDR3 extends over 19 amino acids. V trimming: 0 bases; J trimming: 1 base; junction bases outside the gene matches: 6. Germline CDR1 SGHVS, CDR2 FQNEAQ. CDR3: CASSLANLAGGWNTGELFF. The CDR3 DNA follows: TGTGCCAGCAGCTTAGCGAACCTAGCGGGGGGGTGGAACACCGGGGAGCTGTTTTTT.

The sample holds one count of this clonotype. The V and J genes are TRBV19 and TRBJ1-6; D ambiguous. The CDR3 spans 14 residues. Germline loops: CDR1 LNHDA, CDR2 SQIVND (reference sequence). Trimming cost V 1 base and J 8 bases, with 9 bases left between them. The chain's CDR3 is CASSIGYGDSPLHF. In nucleotides, the CDR3 is TGTGCCAGTAGTATAGGCTACGGGGATTCACCCCTCCACTTT.

V and J are TRBV12-3 or TRBV12-4 and TRBJ1-2; D is perhaps TRBD1 (6 bases). This CDR3 spans 15 amino acids. Trimming took 4 bases from V and 7 from J, leaving 19 bases between them. The CDR3 region has the DNA TGTGCCAGCAGTTGGGGAGGGACACCTCAAGGTGGCTACACCTTC. Encoded protein: CASSWGGTPQGGYTF.

This clonotype was observed a few times. CDR3 nucleotide sequence: TGTGCCAGCAGTGAGGGGCTAGATACGCAGTATTTT. This gives the protein CASSEGLDTQYF. This sequence joins TRBV2 and TRBJ2-3; D may be TRBD1 (5 bases). The germline V gene encodes CDR1 SNHLY and CDR2 FYNNEI. The V gene lost 3 bases and the J gene lost 5 bases, with 6 bases spanning the gap. The CDR3 has 12 residues.

This clonotype was detected only a few times. The V and J genes are TRBV27 and TRBJ1-1, with D possibly being TRBD1 (5 bases). The CDR3 has 14 amino acids. CDR1 MNHEY and CDR2 SMNVEV come from the germline V gene (reference sequence). V shed 6 bases and J shed 2 bases, with 13 bases lying between them. CDR3 bases: TGTGCCAGCAGCACTGTCGGGGGAAACACTGAAGCTTTCTTT. Its translation is CASSTVGGNTEAFF.

This clonotype was seen only once. V is TRBV29-1 and J is TRBJ2-2; no firm D call. CDR3 size: 16 residues. Germline lookup yields CDR1 SQVTM and CDR2 ANQGSEA. The V and J ends lost 6 bases and 6 bases respectively, with 23 bases between them. The DNA of the CDR3 is TGCAGCGTCGAGGTGAGAGGCGGCGATTCGTCCGGGGAGCTGTTTTTT. It is translated as CSVEVRGGDSSGELFF.

This clonotype has more than one count but fewer than ten. The CDR3 loop reads CASSLELGFDEQYF. The CDR3 nucleotides read TGTGCCAGCAGCTTAGAACTCGGGTTCGACGAGCAGTACTTC. This sequence joins TRBV7-6 and TRBJ2-7; no firm D call. V lost 1 base, J lost 5 bases, and 12 bases lay in between. The CDR3 is 14 residues long. Germline V gene data show CDR1 as SGHVS and CDR2 as FNYEAQ. The full variable domain, completed using reference TRBV7-6 and TRBJ2-7, is GAGVSQSPRYKVTKRGQDVALRCDPISGHVSLYWYRQALGQGPEFLTYFNYEAQQDKSGLPNDRFSAERPEGSISTLTIQRTEQRDSAMYRCASSLELGFDEQYFGPGTRLTVT.

This clonotype was counted a few times. CDR3 sequence (DNA): TGTGCCAGTAGTATAGCCCCTTACACTGAAGCTTTCTTT. Translation gives CASSIAPYTEAFF. The rearrangement joins TRBV19 to TRBJ1-1; D remains unclear. The ends were cut back, 1 base at V and 3 bases at J, with 6 bases in the middle. The CDR3 contains 13 residues. Germline V gene sequence: CDR1 LNHDA, CDR2 SQIVND (reference sequence).

This clonotype showed up just a few times. The chain uses TRBV6-1 and TRBJ2-2; D is undetermined. V was clipped by 10 bases and J by 6 bases, with 6 bases between them. CDR3 size: 10 residues. CDR1 is MNHNS and CDR2 is SASEGT in the germline V gene. CDR3 residues: CATQSGELFF. The CDR3 DNA reads as TGTGCCACCCAGTCCGGGGAGCTGTTTTTT.